This record concerns one T cell receptor (beta chain) sequence. Its antigen is undetermined. This sample includes further DNA sequences coding for the same CDR3. PCR used 60 Vbeta primers and 13 Jbeta primers. Authors' processing steps: Approximately 86 million unique TCR beta chains, 9 million to 12 million shared, were counted in a later analysis. TCRdb keeps only in-frame clones here, not all; method: immunoSEQ multiplex PCR. D and trimming come from the DNA, and the V and J calls and clone size come from that table. The data hold about 190,000 clones, with 80% to 90% observed a single time. These data belong to a study of cytomegalovirus exposure and HLA in healthy donors. Study background: From 150 million to 200 million T cells, an earlier analysis saw approximately 120 million unique TCR beta sequences. Points from the study as a whole: Analysis was performed later, and it showed HLA-associated TCR beta chains to be more clonally expanded than equally common others.

Source material: PBMCs. This TCR came from a man aged 30 to 39 in good health and CMV-seronegative.

The CDR3 region has the DNA TGCGCCAGCAGCTTGGTCGTCGGCAATGAGCAGTTCTTC. Translating it yields CASSLVVGNEQFF. J is TRBJ2-1 and V is TRBV5-1; D unresolved. V lost 0 bases, J lost 6 bases, and 7 bases lay in between. The CDR3 has 13 amino acids. CDR1 and CDR2 from the germline V gene are SGHRS and YFSETQ. Drawing the rest from reference TRBV5-1 and TRBJ2-1, the complete variable domain is KAGVTQTPRYLIKTRGQQVTLSCSPISGHRSVSWYQQTPGQGLQFLFEYFSETQRNKGNFPGRFSGRQFSNSRSEMNVSTLELGDSALYLCASSLVVGNEQFFGPGTRLTVL.